Presented here are 12 T cell receptor beta chains from one specimen sequenced in a study of T-cell reconstitution after alpha-beta-depleted transplantation in children (dated by TCRdb to 2015 to 2016). Libraries were prepared through PCR. The sequencing machine was an Illumina HiSeq 2500. TCR libraries were prepared with molecular barcoding, using unique molecular identifiers to normalize TCRbeta repertoire quantification. Through fastp at Q25 and MiXCR, TCRdb rebuilt clones from the public reads, retaining in-frame beta chains. Every entry covers one CDR3 protein and lists the most common genes and DNA from its rows. For this sample the table gives about 240,000 distinct CDR3 sequences, of which roughly 23% were detected only once. Together, the top ten hold roughly 2.7% of the sample. Read against the paper, the sample's treatment or condition label means: allogeneic hematopoietic cell transplantation with graft depleted of TCRalphabeta T cells and CD19 B cells.

Material: PBMCs, obtained before TCRalphabeta/CD19-depleted stem cell transplant. These receptors came from a girl aged 2 to 10 with Fanconi anemia, due to receive a stem cell transplant.

The rearrangement links TRBV20-1 to TRBJ2-5; D perhaps matches TRBD1 (5 bases). Germline CDR1 and CDR2: DFQATT and SNEGSKA (reference sequence). Between the trimmed V and J ends, which lost 3 bases and 2 bases, there was a span of 13 bases. CDR3 length: 14 residues. The chain's CDR3 is CSASRQPHQETQYF. The CDR3 coding sequence is TGCAGTGCTAGCAGACAGCCTCATCAAGAGACCCAGTACTTC.

A few counts support this clonotype. The chain links TRBV7-3 to TRBJ2-5; D gene unclear. V gave up 5 bases and J gave up 2 bases, with 12 bases separating them. The germline CDR1 and CDR2 sequences are SGHTA and FQGTGA. This CDR3 region has 14 residues. As DNA, the CDR3 is TGTGCCAGCAGCCGTATGGGGTTACAAGAGACCCAGTACTTC. Amino acids: CASSRMGLQETQYF. The full variable domain, its missing parts supplied by reference TRBV7-3 and TRBJ2-5, is GAGVSQTPSNKVTEKGKYVELRCDPISGHTALYWYRQSLGQGPEFLIYFQGTGAADDSGLPNDRFFAVRPEGSVSTLKIQRTERGDSAVYLCASSRMGLQETQYFGPGTRLLVL.

This clonotype was detected many times. The chain employs TRBV5-1 and TRBJ2-7, with D perhaps matching TRBD1 (5 bases). Trimming took 1 base from V and 3 from J, leaving 11 bases between them. Per germline, CDR1 SGHRS and CDR2 YFSETQ. The CDR3 consists of 14 residues. The CDR3 region is CASSLQQVNYEQYF. The CDR3 DNA reads as TGCGCCAGCAGCTTGCAACAGGTGAACTACGAGCAGTACTTC.

This clonotype was found a few times. The gene calls are TRBV29-1 and TRBJ2-7; a possible D gene is TRBD1 (5 bases). The CDR3 runs 12 residues. Per the germline V gene, CDR1 is SQVTM and CDR2 is ANQGSEA. V lost 6 bases and J lost 0, with 9 bases in between. This CDR3 reads CSVRRASYEQYF. The CDR3, as DNA: TGCAGCGTGCGCAGGGCCTCCTACGAGCAGTACTTC.

Many counts were recorded for this clonotype. The chain uses TRBV5-5 and TRBJ1-1; 8 bases fit TRBD1. This CDR3 has 14 amino acids. The trim removed 1 base at V and 3 bases at J, leaving 2 bases unmatched. Germline loops: CDR1 SGHKS, CDR2 YYEKEE (reference sequence). CDR3 sequence reads: CASSLLDRDTEAFF. Here the CDR3 DNA reads TGTGCCAGCAGCTTGTTGGACAGGGACACTGAAGCTTTCTTT.

This clonotype was counted ten times or more. The rearrangement links TRBV20-1 to TRBJ2-5; no definite D call. V lost 3 bases, J lost 5 bases, and 25 bases lay in between. Germline V gene sequence: CDR1 DFQATT, CDR2 SNEGSKA (reference sequence). This CDR3 contains 17 residues. The CDR3 here is CSASPSIWASPEETQYF. DNA for the CDR3: TGCAGTGCTAGTCCCTCTATTTGGGCTTCTCCTGAGGAGACCCAGTACTTC.

The V and J genes are TRBV13 and TRBJ2-3; TRBD1 matches at 9 bases. V lost 5 bases and J lost 4; bases outside the gene matches: 7. The CDR3 extends over 15 amino acids. Germline-derived CDR1 and CDR2 are PRHDT and FYEKMQ (reference sequence). CDR3 DNA sequence: TGTGCCAGCAGCGTGGGGGACAGGGAGGCAGATACGCAGTATTTT. It codes for CASSVGDREADTQYF.

In this sample, this clonotype turned up many times. The CDR3 DNA reads TGTGCCAGCAGCCAAGATCGGCGCGGGGAAACCGGGGATACGCAGTATTTT. Translated, it gives CASSQDRRGETGDTQYF. The rearrangement links TRBV4-2 to TRBJ2-3; D is possibly TRBD2 (6 bases). Germline CDR1 LGHNA, CDR2 YNFKEQ. The CDR3 runs to 17 residues. Trimming shortened V by 0 bases and J by 6 bases, and 19 bases separated the two germline ends.

The sample holds a few counts of this clonotype. This chain joins TRBV28 and TRBJ2-2; 9 positions match TRBD1. Germline assignment: CDR1 MDHEN and CDR2 SYDVKM. The V gene end was trimmed by 0 bases and the J gene end by 6 bases; junction bases not matched to a gene: 5. The CDR3 consists of 16 residues. The CDR3 reads CASSLWDRGTPGELFF. The CDR3 DNA reads TGTGCCAGCAGTTTATGGGACAGGGGAACACCCGGGGAGCTGTTTTTT.

This clonotype came up many times. The rearrangement uses TRBV28 and TRBJ1-1; 8 bases agree with TRBD1. The germline V gene encodes CDR1 MDHEN and CDR2 SYDVKM. The CDR3 loop spans 16 amino acids. J lost 11 bases, V lost 3 bases, and 17 bases had no gene match. The CDR3 region has the DNA TGTGCCAGCAGTTTTTCCCAACACGAGACAGGGGTGTGCGCTTTCTTT. Protein product: CASSFSQHETGVCAFF.

The rearrangement links TRBV23-1 to TRBJ2-7, with 7 bases matching TRBD1. TRBV23-1 is annotated as an ORF whose role is uncertain. The CDR3 sequence is 18 residues long. The trim removed 8 bases at V and 0 bases at J, leaving 19 bases unmatched. CDR3 in amino acids: CASSQKRDRPLYSYEQYF. The CDR3 region has the DNA TGCGCCAGCTCACAAAAACGGGACAGACCTCTTTACTCCTACGAGCAGTACTTC.

In this sample, this clonotype turned up many times. The rearrangement joins TRBV6-2 or TRBV6-3 to TRBJ2-7, with 8 bases matching TRBD2. This CDR3 is 14 amino acids long. V lost 6 bases, J lost 7 bases, and 11 bases stayed unmatched. Germline V lookup: CDR1 MNHEY, CDR2 SVGEGT. CDR3 DNA: TGTGCCAGCAGCAGGGGACTAGTGTATGCTGAGCAGTACTTC. Translation gives CASSRGLVYAEQYF.